The 26 T cell receptor beta chains given below trace back to one sample, sequenced in a study of T-cell reconstitution after alpha-beta-depleted transplantation in children. The authors prepared the TCRbeta library with unique molecular identifiers. TCRdb re-analysed the PCR reads in MiXCR, keeping a single row per CDR3 protein. The sample yields more than 550,000 distinct CDR3 sequences, roughly 10% seen once. The material was PBMCs from the stem cell graft donor, obtained from the stem cell graft. The source is a human donor who donated a stem cell graft to a child with acute myeloid leukemia.

This clonotype appeared a few times. The chain is built from TRBV7-9 and TRBJ2-4; 8 positions match TRBD1. Germline V gene data show CDR1 as SEHNR and CDR2 as FQNEAQ (reference sequence). This CDR3 spans 16 amino acids. The trim removed 4 bases at V and 7 bases at J, leaving 12 bases unmatched. In DNA, the CDR3 is TGTGCCAGCAGCTCCCGACAGGGGACAAGTTTTAACATTCAGTACTTC. Translating gives CASSSRQGTSFNIQYF. Using reference TRBV7-9 and TRBJ2-4 for the parts outside the CDR3, the full variable domain is DTGVSQNPRHKITKRGQNVTFRCDPISEHNRLYWYRQTLGQGPEFLTYFQNEAQLEKSRLLSDRFSAERPKGSFSTLEIQRTEQGDSAMYLCASSSRQGTSFNIQYFGAGTRLSVL.

As regards this clonotype: The junction departs from germline at one end; a sequencing error may be responsible. This chain links TRBV20-1 with TRBJ2-2; no firm D call. CDR1 DFQATT and CDR2 SNEGSKA come from the germline V gene (reference sequence). The CDR3 contains 14 residues. The CDR3 nucleotides are TGCTGTGCAGAAAATCGACAGAACACCGGGGAGCTGTTTTTT. Protein: CCAENRQNTGELFF.

V and J are TRBV6-1 and TRBJ1-2; a weak D match, TRBD1 (5 bases). Trimming shortened V by 11 bases and J by 5 bases, and 12 bases separated the two germline ends. CDR1 and CDR2 (germline): MNHNS, SASEGT. The CDR3 consists of 11 residues. The CDR3 spells CAGQGWYGYTF. The CDR3 bases are TGTGCCGGGCAGGGATGGTATGGCTACACCTTC.

This clonotype has a count of ten or more. The chain recombines TRBV2 with TRBJ2-5; possible D gene TRBD2, 5 bases. CDR1 SNHLY and CDR2 FYNNEI come from the germline V gene. The V end was cut by 4 bases, the J end by 0 bases, with 12 bases between. The CDR3 loop spans 15 amino acids. Here the CDR3 DNA reads TGTGCCAGCAGTGCGCCTTGGGAGTACCAAGAGACCCAGTACTTC. Its translation is CASSAPWEYQETQYF.

V usage is TRBV27 and J usage is TRBJ2-3; D unresolved. The length of the CDR3 is 16 residues. V shed 2 bases and J shed 0 bases, with 12 bases lying between them. The germline V gene has CDR1 MNHEY and CDR2 SMNVEV (reference sequence). In nucleotides, the CDR3 is TGTGCCAGCAGTTTAATTAGTGTAACTAGCACAGATACGCAGTATTTT. This gives the protein CASSLISVTSTDTQYF.

The J gene is TRBJ2-7, the V gene TRBV5-1; D tentatively reads TRBD1 or TRBD2 (5 bases each). This CDR3 is 15 amino acids long. Germline V gene lookup returns CDR1 SGHRS and CDR2 YFSETQ. Trimming removed 0 bases from V and 2 bases from J, with 12 bases in between. CDR3 DNA: TGCGCCAGCAGCTTGGAACCTGGGGGTCCCTACGAGCAGTACTTC. It codes for CASSLEPGGPYEQYF.

The rearrangement joins TRBV20-1 to TRBJ2-7; 10 positions match TRBD1. CDR1 is DFQATT, CDR2 SNEGSKA, per germline (reference sequence). The CDR3 is made up of 20 amino acids. V lost 1 base and J lost 1; bases outside the gene matches: 19. The CDR3 coding sequence is TGCAGTGCTAGAGCCCACCTTGGGACAGGGGTTTCTCCTCCATCCTACGAGCAGTACTTC. As protein: CSARAHLGTGVSPPSYEQYF.

This clonotype was recorded many times. The rearrangement joins TRBV4-1 to TRBJ2-2, with 10 bases identical to TRBD2. CDR1 MGHRA and CDR2 YSYEKL come from the germline V gene. There are 16 residues in the CDR3. The V and J ends lost 0 bases and 4 bases, in that order; junction bases with no gene match: 2. The CDR3 loop reads CASSQEVAGGTGELFF. CDR3 nucleotide sequence: TGCGCCAGCAGCCAAGAGGTAGCGGGAGGCACCGGGGAGCTGTTTTTT.

This clonotype was seen ten or more times. The chain has TRBV12-3 or TRBV12-4 and TRBJ1-1, with 7 bases matching TRBD1. The trim removed 5 bases at V and 4 bases at J, leaving 16 bases unmatched. This CDR3 contains 17 residues. CDR3 amino acids: CASSQLGQQAGGTEAFF. The CDR3 bases are TGTGCCAGCAGTCAATTGGGACAGCAGGCGGGGGGCACTGAAGCTTTCTTT.

The chain carries TRBV5-1 and TRBJ1-1; D is ambiguous. The CDR3 has 13 residues. V was shortened by 3 bases and J by 4 bases, with 10 bases between the two germline ends. Germline V gene lookup returns CDR1 SGHRS and CDR2 YFSETQ. The CDR3 sequence: CASSSLGSTEAFF. The CDR3 nucleotides are TGCGCCAGCAGCTCACTCGGGAGCACTGAAGCTTTCTTT.

This clonotype has a count of ten or more. As DNA, the CDR3 is TGCGCCAGCAGCTTGGAGCCTAGCGGGAGAGGGGAGCTGTTTTTT. The encoded protein is CASSLEPSGRGELFF. This chain connects TRBV5-1 to TRBJ2-2, with 10 positions matching TRBD2. In germline, CDR1 is SGHRS, CDR2 YFSETQ. The length of the CDR3 is 15 residues. V lost 0 bases and J lost 8; bases outside the gene matches: 4.

This clonotype was observed a few times. The chain combines TRBV6-1 with TRBJ1-3, with TRBD1 matching over 7 bases. In germline, CDR1 is MNHNS, CDR2 SASEGT. This CDR3 spans 15 amino acids. V trimming: 7 bases; J trimming: 4 bases; junction bases outside the gene matches: 10. In DNA, the CDR3 is TGTGCCAGCAAAACATCCCGGGACAGAGGAAACACCATATATTTT. Residues: CASKTSRDRGNTIYF.

This clonotype has ten or more counts. This chain links TRBV20-1 with TRBJ2-5; 12 positions agree with TRBD2. The CDR3 totals 15 residues. CDR1 and CDR2 from the germline V gene are DFQATT and SNEGSKA (reference sequence). Trimming took 6 bases from V and 4 from J; bases not matched to a gene: 9. The DNA of the CDR3 is TGCAGTGCCGGGCTGACTAGCGGGAGAGGAGAGACCCAGTACTTC. Encoded protein: CSAGLTSGRGETQYF.

The rearrangement links TRBV20-1 to TRBJ2-7; 7 bases are shared with TRBD1. J lost 2 bases, V lost 6 bases, and 10 bases had no gene match. The CDR3 has 14 residues. Germline V gene sequence: CDR1 DFQATT, CDR2 SNEGSKA (reference sequence). This CDR3 reads CSAPDRNPPYEQYF. DNA for the CDR3: TGCAGTGCCCCGGACAGGAACCCTCCCTACGAGCAGTACTTC.

This clonotype was detected only a few times. The V gene is TRBV10-3, the J gene TRBJ2-7; possible D gene TRBD1, 5 bases. This CDR3 is 15 amino acids long. Germline loops: CDR1 ENHRY, CDR2 SYGVKD. V shed 4 bases and J shed 5 bases, with 18 bases lying between them. The CDR3 DNA reads as TGTGCCATCAGTGGGGGCCGGACAAGTCCCGACGAGCAGTACTTC. Encoded protein: CAISGGRTSPDEQYF.

The chain is built from TRBV5-1 and TRBJ1-2; D might be TRBD1 (5 bases). Germline V CDR1 and CDR2: SGHRS, YFSETQ. Trimming left V 0 bases short and J 2 bases short, with 14 bases between. The CDR3 contains 16 residues. For the CDR3, the DNA is TGCGCCAGCAGCTTGGTACTCTTGGGGGTAAACTATGGCTACACCTTC. Protein product: CASSLVLLGVNYGYTF.

The V and J genes are TRBV5-1 and TRBJ2-1; TRBD1 matches at 8 bases. The germline gives CDR1 SGHRS, CDR2 YFSETQ. V was clipped by 3 bases and J by 7 bases; unmatched bases: 15. The CDR3 runs 17 residues. CDR3 amino acids: CASSYQVGGTGVNEQFF. CDR3 DNA: TGCGCCAGCAGCTATCAAGTGGGCGGGACAGGTGTAAATGAGCAGTTCTTC. Drawing the rest from reference TRBV5-1 and TRBJ2-1, the complete variable domain is KAGVTQTPRYLIKTRGQQVTLSCSPISGHRSVSWYQQTPGQGLQFLFEYFSETQRNKGNFPGRFSGRQFSNSRSEMNVSTLELGDSALYLCASSYQVGGTGVNEQFFGPGTRLTVL.

This clonotype was observed a few times. V usage is TRBV28 and J usage is TRBJ2-7; D remains ambiguous. V was shortened by 6 bases and J by 0 bases, with 9 bases between the two germline ends. CDR1 MDHEN and CDR2 SYDVKM come from the germline V gene. CDR3 size: 13 residues. The CDR3 DNA reads TGTGCCAGCAGGCTGTATAGCTCCTACGAGCAGTACTTC. It specifies CASRLYSSYEQYF.

The chain employs TRBV3-1 and TRBJ2-7; a possible D gene is TRBD2 (6 bases). The germline V gene has CDR1 LGHDT and CDR2 YNNKEL (reference sequence). The V gene lost 4 bases and the J gene lost 3 bases, with 16 bases spanning the gap. The CDR3 extends over 15 amino acids. As DNA, the CDR3 is TGTGCCAGCAGCCTCACATCGGGGGAAGGCTACGAGCAGTACTTC. This gives the protein CASSLTSGEGYEQYF.

In its sample, this clonotype was seen many times. The rearrangement uses TRBV5-1 and TRBJ2-3; no definite D call. The V end lost 0 bases, the J end lost 0 bases, and 5 bases lay between the germline ends. The CDR3 is 14 residues long. Germline-derived CDR1 and CDR2 are SGHRS and YFSETQ. CDR3 sequence (DNA): TGCGCCAGCAGCTTGGACCCTAGCACAGATACGCAGTATTTT. Translating gives CASSLDPSTDTQYF.

Many counts were recorded for this clonotype. The V and J genes are TRBV5-6 and TRBJ2-5; 9 bases map to TRBD1. The trim removed 0 bases at V and 5 bases at J, leaving 5 bases unmatched. The CDR3 is made up of 15 amino acids. Germline lookup yields CDR1 SGHDT and CDR2 YYEEEE. The CDR3 DNA is TGTGCCAGCAGCTTGGCCGGGACAGGGTTGGAGACCCAGTACTTC. This sequence encodes CASSLAGTGLETQYF. The complete variable domain, with remaining parts taken from reference TRBV5-6 and TRBJ2-5, reads DAGVTQSPTHLIKTRGQQVTLRCSPKSGHDTVSWYQQALGQGPQFIFQYYEEEERQRGNFPDRFSGHQFPNYSSELNVNALLLGDSALYLCASSLAGTGLETQYFGPGTRLLVL.

This clonotype was seen a few times. The rearrangement links TRBV7-2 to TRBJ2-3; a possible D gene is TRBD1 (5 bases). CDR1 is SGHTA, CDR2 FQGNSA, per germline. The V end was cut by 6 bases, the J end by 4 bases, with 11 bases between. The CDR3 covers 13 residues. The CDR3 DNA sequence: TGTGCCAGCAGTCCACAGGTCCCAGATACGCAGTATTTT. This sequence encodes CASSPQVPDTQYF.

This clonotype showed up many times. The V call is TRBV29-1, the J call TRBJ2-5; no firm D call. Trimming took off 5 bases at V and 2 bases at J, with 9 bases between the two ends. The CDR3 contains 12 residues. CDR1 and CDR2 (germline): SQVTM, ANQGSEA. The CDR3 nucleotides are TGCAGCGTTCCCACACATCAAGAGACCCAGTACTTC. Translated, it gives CSVPTHQETQYF.

This clonotype appeared a few times. This sequence joins TRBV29-1 and TRBJ2-1; 7 bases are a match to TRBD1. V lost 1 base to trimming and J lost 3 bases; unmatched junction nucleotides: 6. CDR3 length: 15 residues. CDR1 and CDR2 from the germline V gene are SQVTM and ANQGSEA. Here the CDR3 DNA reads TGCAGCGTTGAAGGTTCGGGGACAGTCTACAATGAGCAGTTCTTC. Translated: CSVEGSGTVYNEQFF.

This clonotype has a handful of counts. The chain links TRBV7-2 to TRBJ1-2, with D perhaps TRBD1 (5 bases). Trimming removed 1 base from V and 7 bases from J, with 10 bases in between. Germline CDR1 SGHTA, CDR2 FQGNSA. This CDR3 spans 13 amino acids. Written as DNA, the CDR3 is TGTGCCAGCAGCTTAGACCAGGGTGGTGGCTACACCTTC. Translation: CASSLDQGGGYTF.

This clonotype was observed a handful of times. The V and J genes are TRBV5-6 and TRBJ2-4; 9 positions match TRBD2. The V and J ends lost 2 bases and 4 bases, in that order; junction bases with no gene match: 16. The germline V gene has CDR1 SGHDT and CDR2 YYEEEE. The CDR3 loop spans 19 amino acids. CDR3 region: CASSFSGAGGPESKNIQYF. The CDR3 region has the DNA TGTGCCAGCAGCTTCTCTGGGGCGGGAGGGCCTGAATCTAAAAACATTCAGTACTTC.